This T cell receptor beta chain was sequenced for a study of human T cells and chemical hapten exposure. Background on the study: After 6 days, upper back 0.01% DPC patch tests were scored.

V was pared by 2 bases and J by 1 base, with 16 bases between. The CDR3 spans 17 residues. Germline-derived CDR1 and CDR2 are SGHVS and FNYEAQ. TCRdb re-called the RACE reads with MiXCR, one entry per CDR3 protein. The table has more than 65,000 distinct CDR3 sequences, approximately 8% seen once; the top ten hold 1.5% to 1.7%. Time point reported: patch test 1, 2 weeks after DPC sensitization. Treatment defined: therapeutic diphenylcyclopropenone sensitization with weekly scalp DPC. This clonotype has ten or more counts. This TCR derives from a woman in her twenties or thirties with alopecia areata. Some clones in this sample may be carry-over from other donors' samples. This chain connects TRBV7-6 to TRBJ2-3, with D possibly being TRBD1 or TRBD2 (7 bases each). This specimen was whole blood, taken in connection with sensitization to the hapten diphenylcyclopropenone (DPC). This CDR3 reads CASSLQGGGRGTDTQYF. DNA of the CDR3: TGTGCCAGCAGCTTACAGGGGGGGGGCCGGGGCACAGATACGCAGTATTTT.